The 20 T cell receptor beta chains listed next were all sequenced from one sample in a study of blood T cell repertoires in COVID-19. Data came from immunoSEQ multiplex PCR; TCRdb stores just in-frame clones and leaves some out. The sample gives about 120,000 clones, 87% of which show up once; 25% to 30% is in the top ten. The sequenced sample consisted of peripheral blood. The receptors shown here come from a woman in her seventies with acute or convalescent COVID-19.

J is TRBJ1-1 and V is TRBV10-3; the match to TRBD1 covers 7 bases. Germline CDR1 is ENHRY and CDR2 is SYGVKD. The CDR3 covers 15 residues. The ends lost 7 bases at V and 0 bases at J; junction bases unmatched: 8. CDR3 coding DNA: TGTGCCATCACCCGGACAGGAATTATGAACACTGAAGCTTTCTTT. Amino acids: CAITRTGIMNTEAFF.

The chain recombines TRBV27 with TRBJ1-2; D uncertain. The CDR3 spans 16 residues. Germline V gene lookup returns CDR1 MNHEY and CDR2 SMNVEV (reference sequence). V was cut by 3 bases and J by 0 bases, with 14 bases left in between. Written as DNA, the CDR3 is TGTGCCAGCAGTTTGGATAGTAGCCTGACTAACTATGGCTACACCTTC. Residues: CASSLDSSLTNYGYTF.

The chain carries TRBV3-1 (or the pseudogene TRBV3-2) and TRBJ2-3, with D tentatively TRBD2 (6 bases). This CDR3 comprises 16 residues. V was clipped by 0 bases and J by 2 bases, with 12 bases between them. Germline CDR1 LGHDT, CDR2 YNNKEL (reference sequence). DNA of the CDR3: TGTGCCAGCAGCCAAGATCAGGGCGGGGCCACAGATACGCAGTATTTT. It is translated as CASSQDQGGATDTQYF.

J is TRBJ2-2 and V is TRBV2; 7 nucleotides align to TRBD1. This CDR3 is built from 15 residues. The junction had 6 bases not matched to a gene; V was cut back by 4 bases and J by 4 bases. The germline gives CDR1 SNHLY, CDR2 FYNNEI. CDR3 sequence reads: CASSGQGGFTGELFF. Written as DNA, the CDR3 is TGTGCCAGCAGTGGACAGGGTGGGTTCACCGGGGAGCTGTTTTTT. The variable domain in full, completed from reference TRBV2 and TRBJ2-2, reads EPEVTQTPSHQVTQMGQEVILRCVPISNHLYFYWYRQILGQKVEFLVSFYNNEISEKSEIFDDQFSVERPDGSNFTLKIRSTKLEDSAMYFCASSGQGGFTGELFFGEGSRLTVL.

This chain's CDR3 is CASSTVGPPGYNEQFF. In DNA form, the CDR3 reads TGTGCCAGTAGTACTGTGGGGCCGCCGGGTTACAATGAGCAGTTCTTC. V and J are TRBV19 and TRBJ2-1; perhaps TRBD1 as D (5 bases). V was pared by 4 bases and J by 4 bases, with 17 bases between. The germline V gene has CDR1 LNHDA and CDR2 SQIVND (reference sequence). The CDR3 has 16 amino acids.

V gene TRBV15 combines with J gene TRBJ2-5, with 7 bases aligning to TRBD1. CDR1 is LNHNV, CDR2 YYDKDF, per germline (reference sequence). After removal of 0 bases from V and 7 bases from J, the junction contained 11 bases not matched to a gene. The CDR3 runs 16 residues. This CDR3 is CATSREVGTEIWTQYF. The CDR3, as DNA: TGTGCCACCAGCAGAGAGGTTGGGACAGAAATATGGACCCAGTACTTC.

This chain joins TRBV6-5 and TRBJ2-2; D is uncertain. V dropped 6 bases and J dropped 0 bases, with 11 bases sitting between them. This CDR3 region has 15 residues. Germline V gene lookup returns CDR1 MNHEY and CDR2 SVGAGI. The CDR3 DNA reads TGTGCCAGCAGATCAGATACGACGAACACCGGGGAGCTGTTTTTT. The encoded protein is CASRSDTTNTGELFF.

The chain couples TRBV15 to TRBJ2-3; unclear D gene. V was clipped by 0 bases and J by 1 base, with 8 bases between them. The CDR3 length is 15 residues. From germline, CDR1 is LNHNV and CDR2 YYDKDF (reference sequence). This CDR3 reads CATSRDPAGTDTQYF. The CDR3 nucleotides read TGTGCCACCAGCAGAGATCCCGCGGGCACAGATACGCAGTATTTT. Drawing the rest from reference TRBV15 and TRBJ2-3, the complete variable domain is DAMVIQNPRYQVTQFGKPVTLSCSQTLNHNVMYWYQQKSSQAPKLLFHYYDKDFNNEADTPDNFQSRRPNTSFCFLDIRSPGLGDTAMYLCATSRDPAGTDTQYFGPGTRLTVL.

Of note for this clone: The same CDR3 arises from other DNA sequences in this sample as well. The chain recombines TRBV5-1 with TRBJ1-1; D is perhaps TRBD1 (5 bases). The V end lost 3 bases, the J end lost 3 bases, and 12 bases lay between the germline ends. The CDR3 has 14 amino acids. Germline lookup yields CDR1 SGHRS and CDR2 YFSETQ. The CDR3 coding sequence is TGCGCCAGCAGCTCTCAGGGAGGGGACACTGAAGCTTTCTTT. This codes for CASSSQGGDTEAFF.

The count of this clone is one. The rearrangement joins TRBV7-9 to TRBJ2-7; the match to TRBD2 covers 8 bases. The germline CDR1 and CDR2 sequences are SEHNR and FQNEAQ (reference sequence). The CDR3 is 15 residues long. V gave up 0 bases and J gave up 2 bases; unmatched junction bases: 3. CDR3 sequence (DNA): TGTGCCAGCAGCTTAGCTACTAGCGGAGCCTACGAGCAGTACTTC. Its translation is CASSLATSGAYEQYF. The full variable domain, rest sourced from reference TRBV7-9 and TRBJ2-7, is DTGVSQNPRHKITKRGQNVTFRCDPISEHNRLYWYRQTLGQGPEFLTYFQNEAQLEKSRLLSDRFSAERPKGSFSTLEIQRTEQGDSAMYLCASSLATSGAYEQYFGPGTRLTVT.

This clone was seen a handful of times. This chain links TRBV4-1 with TRBJ1-3; 8 bases match TRBD1. The CDR3 covers 19 residues. V gave up 0 bases and J gave up 0 bases; unmatched junction bases: 10. The V gene's germline CDR1 is MGHRA and CDR2 YSYEKL. CDR3 nucleotide sequence: TGCGCCAGCAGCCAAGACAGGACAGGGAAAGGGAGCTCTGGAAACACCATATATTTT. Its translation is CASSQDRTGKGSSGNTIYF.

J is TRBJ2-7 and V is TRBV6-5; 10 bases align to TRBD2. The CDR3 is 13 amino acids. The J segment lost 5 bases and the V segment lost 2 bases, leaving 0 bases of the junction unmatched. Germline loops: CDR1 MNHEY, CDR2 SVGAGI. CDR3 amino acids: CASSYLAGDEQYF. The CDR3 nucleotides are TGTGCCAGCAGTTACCTAGCGGGGGACGAGCAGTACTTC.

V and J are TRBV2 and TRBJ2-7; 7 bases map to TRBD2. The V gene end was trimmed by 8 bases and the J gene end by 3 bases; junction bases not matched to a gene: 4. Germline V gives CDR1 SNHLY, CDR2 FYNNEI. The CDR3 extends over 12 amino acids. This chain's CDR3 is CASQGGVYEQYF. The CDR3 bases are TGTGCCAGCCAGGGAGGGGTCTACGAGCAGTACTTC.

The chain recombines TRBV5-1 with TRBJ2-7, with a possible D match to TRBD1 (5 bases). This CDR3 has 14 amino acids. Germline V gives CDR1 SGHRS, CDR2 YFSETQ. V lost 4 bases, J lost 2 bases, and 13 bases lay in between. The chain's CDR3 is CASSPLPGPYEQYF. DNA for the CDR3: TGCGCCAGCAGCCCGCTCCCAGGGCCCTACGAGCAGTACTTC.

This chain joins TRBV2 and TRBJ2-3; 10 bases align to TRBD1. Germline-derived CDR1 and CDR2 are SNHLY and FYNNEI. The CDR3 length is 13 residues. J gave up 3 bases and V 8 bases, and 2 bases lay outside the gene matches. CDR3 in amino acids: CASRTGGTDTQYF. CDR3 coding DNA: TGTGCCAGCCGGACAGGGGGGACAGATACGCAGTATTTT.

The V and J genes are TRBV5-8 and TRBJ2-3, with D maybe TRBD2 (5 bases). From germline, CDR1 is SGHTS and CDR2 YDEGEE. Trimming shortened V by 4 bases and J by 8 bases, and 20 bases separated the two germline ends. This CDR3 is built from 15 residues. CDR3 in amino acids: CASSLPRGRRFTQYF. In DNA form, the CDR3 reads TGTGCCAGCAGCCTCCCCCGCGGGCGGAGGTTTACGCAGTATTTT.

The genes are TRBV23-1 and TRBJ2-1; TRBD1 is a possible D gene (5 bases). TRBV23-1 is sorted into the ORF group, with uncertain function. This CDR3 is built from 15 residues. V dropped 4 bases and J dropped 3 bases, with 13 bases sitting between them. CDR3 DNA: TGCGCCAGCAGTCCCCTCAGGGTAGGCTACAATGAGCAGTTCTTC. It encodes CASSPLRVGYNEQFF.

V usage is TRBV18 and J usage is TRBJ1-5; a weak D match, TRBD1 (6 bases). This CDR3 comprises 14 residues. V was trimmed by 3 bases and J by 6 bases, leaving 12 bases between them. Germline CDR1 is KGHSH and CDR2 is LQKENI. This chain's CDR3 is CASSPTGYLQPQHF. The CDR3, as DNA: TGTGCCAGCTCACCCACAGGGTACCTTCAGCCCCAGCATTTT.

This clone showed up just a few times. V gene TRBV28 combines with J gene TRBJ2-7; tentative D call: TRBD1 (5 bases). The CDR3 runs to 13 residues. The germline V and J ends were trimmed by 3 bases and 6 bases, with 12 bases remaining between them. Germline-derived CDR1 and CDR2 are MDHEN and SYDVKM. The CDR3 is CASSLQGVGEQYF. DNA of the CDR3: TGTGCCAGCAGTTTGCAGGGTGTCGGCGAGCAGTACTTC. The entire variable domain, with the rest obtained from reference TRBV28 and TRBJ2-7, is as follows: DVKVTQSSRYLVKRTGEKVFLECVQDMDHENMFWYRQDPGLGLRLIYFSYDVKMKEKGDIPEGYSVSREKKERFSLILESASTNQTSMYLCASSLQGVGEQYFGPGTRLTVT.

J is TRBJ2-3 and V is TRBV5-4; D unclear. In germline, CDR1 is SGHNT, CDR2 YYREEE (reference sequence). The V and J ends lost 4 bases and 2 bases respectively, with 5 bases between them. The CDR3 covers 12 residues. The CDR3 region has the DNA TGTGCCAGCAGCACTTCCACAGATACGCAGTATTTT. Its protein product is CASSTSTDTQYF.